Following are 18 T cell receptor beta chains from one sample sequenced in a study of cytomegalovirus exposure and HLA in healthy donors. Researchers ran the PCR with 60 Vbeta and 13 Jbeta primers. The table came from immunoSEQ multiplex PCR; TCRdb's copy has only in-frame clones and leaves some out. The sample comprises around 78,000 clones, over 55% of which are singletons, and approximately 5.8% rests with the top ten. Sequenced material: PBMCs. These receptors originate from a man aged 25 to 40 in good health and CMV-seropositive.

This sequence joins TRBV4-3 and TRBJ2-2, with 7 nucleotides matching TRBD2. The CDR3 loop spans 13 amino acids. Germline V gene lookup returns CDR1 LGHNA and CDR2 YSLEER. The trim removed 4 bases at V and 10 bases at J, leaving 6 bases unmatched. CDR3 loop: CASSRRLAEELFF. In nucleotides, the CDR3 is TGCGCCAGCAGCCGCAGACTAGCCGAGGAGCTGTTTTTT.

The J gene is TRBJ2-2, the V gene TRBV28, with 10 bases lining up with TRBD1. Trimming took 10 bases from V and 4 from J; bases not matched to a gene: 6. Germline CDR1 MDHEN, CDR2 SYDVKM. The CDR3 has 14 residues. CDR3 nucleotides: TGTGCCACCTCGGACAGGGGGGTCACCGGGGAGCTGTTTTTT. This codes for CATSDRGVTGELFF.

CDR3 nucleotides: TGTGCCAGCAGCTTAGAGGGTTACAGGTCTAACGAGCAGTACTTC. Translating it yields CASSLEGYRSNEQYF. The rearrangement joins TRBV11-3 to TRBJ2-7; weak D call: TRBD1 (5 bases). The CDR3 covers 15 residues. Looked up from germline, CDR1 is SGHNT and CDR2 is YENEEA. The V gene lost 0 bases and the J gene lost 5 bases, with 14 bases spanning the gap.

The chain uses TRBV12-5 and TRBJ2-6; tentatively, D is TRBD2 (7 bases). Germline loops: CDR1 LGHNT, CDR2 FRNRAP. The CDR3 length is 17 residues. Trimming stripped 6 bases from V and 1 base from J, with 16 bases between. CDR3 residues: CASGGGRAESGANVLTF. CDR3 nucleotide sequence: TGTGCTAGTGGGGGGGGGCGGGCCGAATCTGGGGCCAACGTCCTGACTTTC.

This clone was recorded a few times. The rearrangement uses TRBV7-2 and TRBJ2-3; the D is unclear. V dropped 2 bases and J dropped 1 base, with 10 bases sitting between them. The CDR3 contains 15 residues. Germline assignment: CDR1 SGHTA and CDR2 FQGNSA. The CDR3 here is CASSLIATRTDTQYF. The DNA for the CDR3 is TGTGCCAGCAGCTTAATAGCAACGCGCACAGATACGCAGTATTTT.

The chain carries TRBV4-1 and TRBJ2-7, with D uncertain. The germline gives CDR1 MGHRA, CDR2 YSYEKL. V was pared by 4 bases and J by 4 bases, with 17 bases between. The CDR3 is 15 residues long. CDR3 residues: CASSRSGAVGYEQYF. Written as DNA, the CDR3 is TGCGCCAGCAGCCGATCGGGTGCCGTTGGGTACGAGCAGTACTTC.

This rearrangement joins TRBV28 to TRBJ1-3; no clear D gene. CDR1 and CDR2 from the germline V gene are MDHEN and SYDVKM. This CDR3 is 17 amino acids long. V lost 3 bases, J lost 0 bases, and 15 bases lay in between. CDR3 nucleotide sequence: TGTGCCAGCAGTTTGGGCCCGGTACAGCCCTCTGGAAACACCATATATTTT. Translating gives CASSLGPVQPSGNTIYF. Based on the CDR3 plus reference TRBV28 and TRBJ1-3, the full variable domain is DVKVTQSSRYLVKRTGEKVFLECVQDMDHENMFWYRQDPGLGLRLIYFSYDVKMKEKGDIPEGYSVSREKKERFSLILESASTNQTSMYLCASSLGPVQPSGNTIYFGEGSWLTVV.

In this sample, this clone turned up once. The chain combines TRBV7-9 with TRBJ2-7, with TRBD1 matching 9 bases. This CDR3 has 15 amino acids. Trimming at V came to 7 bases and at J to 2 bases, leaving 9 bases not matched to a gene. Germline-derived CDR1 and CDR2 are SEHNR and FQNEAQ (reference sequence). CDR3 sequence: CASNPIGQGTYEQYF. CDR3 bases: TGTGCCAGCAACCCCATCGGACAGGGGACCTACGAGCAGTACTTC. Full variable domain (rest looked up from reference TRBV7-9 and TRBJ2-7): DTGVSQNPRHKITKRGQNVTFRCDPISEHNRLYWYRQTLGQGPEFLTYFQNEAQLEKSRLLSDRFSAERPKGSFSTLEIQRTEQGDSAMYLCASNPIGQGTYEQYFGPGTRLTVT.

With respect to this clone: Other nucleotide sequences in the sample specify the same CDR3. The V and J genes are TRBV29-1 and TRBJ2-3, with 10 bases matching TRBD1. The length of the CDR3 is 14 residues. The germline V gene has CDR1 SQVTM and CDR2 ANQGSEA. V dropped 3 bases and J dropped 2; count of bases not matched to a gene: 2. In DNA, the CDR3 is TGCAGCGTTGAGGGACAGGGGTACACAGATACGCAGTATTTT. Encoded protein: CSVEGQGYTDTQYF.

The gene calls are TRBV7-9 and TRBJ2-1, with 7 bases lining up with TRBD2. The CDR3 covers 16 residues. The germline V gene encodes CDR1 SEHNR and CDR2 FQNEAQ (reference sequence). V trimming: 8 bases; J trimming: 0 bases; junction bases outside the gene matches: 10. The CDR3 sequence: CASSSSGARSYNEQFF. CDR3 DNA: TGTGCCAGCTCTTCCAGCGGGGCCCGCTCCTACAATGAGCAGTTCTTC.

The genes are TRBV5-4 and TRBJ2-3, with 13 bases fitting TRBD2. The germline gives CDR1 SGHNT, CDR2 YYREEE (reference sequence). The CDR3 loop spans 16 amino acids. The V segment lost 4 bases and the J segment 6 bases; nucleotides outside the gene matches: 8. CDR3 coding DNA: TGTGCCAGCAGCCAGTTACTAGCGGGGGGGAGTGATACGCAGTATTTT. Its translation is CASSQLLAGGSDTQYF.

V gene TRBV9 combines with J gene TRBJ1-2; 9 nucleotides line up with TRBD1. This CDR3 contains 13 residues. Germline-derived CDR1 and CDR2 are SGDLS and YYNGEE. After removal of 3 bases from V and 11 bases from J, the junction contained 8 bases not matched to a gene. The CDR3 sequence is CASSGDRAPSYTF. CDR3 nucleotides: TGTGCCAGCAGCGGGGACAGGGCCCCCAGTTACACCTTC.

V is TRBV5-4 and J is TRBJ2-2; 7 bases align to TRBD1. Germline V gene lookup returns CDR1 SGHNT and CDR2 YYREEE (reference sequence). The CDR3 has 15 amino acids. V was pared by 3 bases and J by 1 base, with 3 bases of the junction left unmatched. CDR3 DNA sequence: TGTGCCAGCAGCTGGGACAGAAAGAACACCGGGGAGCTGTTTTTT. This translates into CASSWDRKNTGELFF.

A single count supports this clone. The chain is built from TRBV2 and TRBJ2-7, with 15 bases lining up with TRBD2. Germline CDR1 and CDR2: SNHLY and FYNNEI. The CDR3 consists of 18 residues. V shed 6 bases, J shed 0 bases, and the junction held 9 bases outside the gene matches. The CDR3 reads CASRDRSGLAGGSYEQYF. Here the CDR3 DNA reads TGTGCCAGCAGGGACCGTTCGGGACTAGCGGGGGGCTCCTACGAGCAGTACTTC.

The chain joins TRBV13 to TRBJ2-2; weak D call: TRBD1 (5 bases). The V and J ends lost 4 bases and 1 base respectively, with 13 bases between them. In germline, CDR1 is PRHDT, CDR2 FYEKMQ (reference sequence). CDR3 size: 16 residues. In nucleotides, the CDR3 is TGTGCCAGCAGCTGGGGCCAGCTTCAGAACACCGGGGAGCTGTTTTTT. Protein sequence: CASSWGQLQNTGELFF.

The rearrangement joins TRBV20-1 to TRBJ2-3, with D possibly being TRBD2 (5 bases). Trimming took off 4 bases at V and 3 bases at J, with 5 bases between the two ends. The CDR3 consists of 11 residues. Germline CDR1 reads DFQATT; CDR2 reads SNEGSKA (reference sequence). CDR3 region: CSAKRTDTQYF. The CDR3 DNA is TGCAGTGCTAAGCGGACAGATACGCAGTATTTT.

This clone has just a few counts. The V call is TRBV7-2, the J call TRBJ2-7; 7 bases map to TRBD2. Germline CDR1 and CDR2: SGHTA and FQGNSA. With V trimmed by 10 bases and J by 4 bases, 19 bases remained unmatched. The length of the CDR3 is 16 residues. The CDR3, as DNA: TGTGCCACCACGGGAGGTCCATTCCATGGGATTTACGAGCAGTACTTC. Its translation is CATTGGPFHGIYEQYF.

The J gene is TRBJ1-2, the V gene TRBV28, with 9 bases that match TRBD1. The CDR3 is 16 residues long. Trimming cost V 6 bases and J 8 bases; bases outside gene matches: 16. Germline V CDR1 and CDR2: MDHEN, SYDVKM. The CDR3 reads CASSHPRPQGAEGYTF. The CDR3 bases are TGTGCCAGCAGCCACCCACGACCACAGGGGGCGGAGGGCTACACCTTC.